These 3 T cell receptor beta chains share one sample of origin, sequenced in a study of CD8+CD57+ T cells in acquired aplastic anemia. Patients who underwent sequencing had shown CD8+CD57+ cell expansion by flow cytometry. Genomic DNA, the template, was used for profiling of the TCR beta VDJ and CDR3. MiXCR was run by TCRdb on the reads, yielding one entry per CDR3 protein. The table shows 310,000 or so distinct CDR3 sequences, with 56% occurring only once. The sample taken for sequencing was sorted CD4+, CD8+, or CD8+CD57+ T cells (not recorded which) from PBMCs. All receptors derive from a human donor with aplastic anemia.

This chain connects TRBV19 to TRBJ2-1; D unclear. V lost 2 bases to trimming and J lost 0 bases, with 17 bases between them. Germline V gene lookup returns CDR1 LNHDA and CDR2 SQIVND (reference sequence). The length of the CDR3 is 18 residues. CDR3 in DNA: TGTGCCAGTAGTATAAGACTGACGGTCCTTAGCTCCTACAATGAGCAGTTCTTC. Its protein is CASSIRLTVLSSYNEQFF.

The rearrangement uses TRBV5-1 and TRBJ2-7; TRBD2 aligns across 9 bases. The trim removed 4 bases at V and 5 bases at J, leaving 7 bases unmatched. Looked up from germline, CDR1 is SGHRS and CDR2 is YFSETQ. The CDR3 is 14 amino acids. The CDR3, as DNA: TGCGCCAGCAGCCTTAGCGGGAGCCCCCACGAGCAGTACTTC. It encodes CASSLSGSPHEQYF.

The CDR3 here is CASSEGSRDTDTQYF. The CDR3 DNA sequence: TGTGCCAGCTCCGAGGGGTCTAGAGACACAGATACGCAGTATTTT. The chain joins TRBV18 to TRBJ2-3, with D possibly called TRBD1 or TRBD2 (5 bases each). The CDR3 is made up of 15 amino acids. V lost 6 bases, J lost 2 bases, and 15 bases lay in between. The V gene's germline CDR1 is KGHSH and CDR2 LQKENI.